Listed below are T cell receptor beta chains from one sample, sequenced in a study of T cell changes during pregnancy in multiple sclerosis. Sequencing was performed with immunoSEQ multiplex PCR; in TCRdb, only in-frame clones are kept and a portion is missing. The sample carries more than 65,000 clones, about 91% recorded once. The source was peripheral blood, collected in the first trimester of pregnancy. The origin of the receptors is a female donor with multiple sclerosis, enrolled in a pregnancy study. Each CDR3 is given with its conserved first and last residue. The order of the fields is clone size, V gene, J gene, CDR3 length, CDR3 protein. The listing skips clone size in some rows; elsewhere it reads once, few, many or a size class.

>NA|TRBV5-5|TRBJ1-4|14
CASSFPRANEKLFF
>once|TRBV19|TRBJ1-5|15
CASSIDPGRGKPQHF
>once|TRBV15|TRBJ1-4|13
CATQLRINEKLFF
>NA|TRBV5-6|TRBJ1-2|14
CASSFGGVGYGYTF
>NA|TRBV15|TRBJ2-4|13
CATATGREDIQYF
>NA|TRBV19|TRBJ1-1|12
CASSLQGTEAFF
>NA|TRBV19|TRBJ2-1|16
CASTPSGLAGRDEQFF
>NA|TRBV30|TRBJ2-4|17
CAWRSSIGQYGENIQYF
>NA|TRBV27|TRBJ2-1|16
CASSSQASGSSDEQFF
>NA|TRBV28|TRBJ1-1|16
CASSSFGQGFNTEAFF
>NA|TRBV2|TRBJ1-2|12
CASPDRGYGYTF
>NA|TRBV11-2|TRBJ2-3|13
CASSPSGGVTQYF
>NA|TRBV4-1|TRBJ2-7|16
CASSREGTRGLNEQYF
>NA|TRBV10-2|TRBJ2-1|17
CASSGLAGLPSYNEQFF
>NA|TRBV27|TRBJ1-2|13
CASSLFRGYGYTF
>NA|TRBV19|TRBJ1-3|14
CASSYRESGNTIYF
>NA|TRBV4-1|TRBJ2-4|15
CASSQVGRLENIQYF
>NA|TRBV28|TRBJ1-2|18
CASSLQGSDRGLNYGYTF
>NA|TRBV9|TRBJ2-1|15
CASSDKTSGIHEQFF
>NA|TRBV7-9|TRBJ1-2|15
CASSPEFRRPDGYTF
>large|TRBV27|TRBJ2-1|13
CASSLRFYNEQFF
>NA|TRBV2|TRBJ2-1|14
CASRATSGSGEQFF
>NA|TRBV15|TRBJ2-5|18
CATSTAGTGFLFGETQYF
>NA|TRBV5-1|TRBJ1-4|17
CASSPVGGLATNEKLFF
>NA|TRBV7-6|TRBJ1-2|15
CASSTLQSQDPGYTF
>NA|TRBV7-8|TRBJ1-4|13
CASSLGVNEKLFF
>NA|TRBV28|TRBJ1-2|13
CASSFPSSYGYTF
>NA|TRBV5-5|TRBJ2-7|15
CASSSPGQGSREQYF
>NA|TRBV13|TRBJ2-7|13
CASSSAVSYEQYF
>once|TRBV6-9|TRBJ1-4|17
CASSPGTGLATNEKLFF
>NA|TRBV5-1|TRBJ1-2|15
CASSIAGASVEGYTF
>NA|TRBV10-3|TRBJ2-1|17
CAISESKTPASYNEQFF
>NA|TRBV19|TRBJ2-7|15
CASSARSTGPGEQYF
>NA|TRBV19|TRBJ2-5|16
CASSIVRVSGTETQYF
>NA|TRBV6-5|TRBJ1-4|14
CASSYVGSDEKLFF
>NA|TRBV18|TRBJ2-3|14
CASSRARSTDTQYF
>NA|TRBV5-1|TRBJ2-7|15
CASSLTRHTDYEQYF
>once|TRBV6-1|TRBJ2-2|14
CASYGQGDTGELFF
>NA|TRBV10-3|TRBJ2-1|15
CAISGGASGPGEQFF
>NA|TRBV6-1|TRBJ1-1|15
CASSEYGQMNTEAFF